This T cell receptor beta chain came from a study of T cells after yellow fever vaccination. Study details: Any fraction with a low cell number was prepared using SMART-Seq v4 Ultra Low Input. Whole-study findings and limits: Reappearance after the booster was observed for most primary-vaccination clones (roughly 96% CD4, less than 90% CD8). It was a small share of clonotypes that appeared in both CD4 and CD8 compartments.

As concerns this clonotype: Its specificity is not known.

CDR1 and CDR2 (germline): DFQATT, SNEGSKA (reference sequence). The CDR3 extends over 16 amino acids. Trimming cost V 3 bases and J 10 bases; bases outside gene matches: 12. TCRdb re-called the 5' RACE reads with MiXCR, one entry per CDR3 protein. In the table there are around 590,000 distinct CDR3 sequences, approximately 13% of which are singletons. The chain links TRBV20-1 to TRBJ2-3; TRBD2 matches 14 bases. Sequenced here: PBMCs, sampled on the day of the yellow fever booster vaccination. The origin of this receptor is a man aged 25 to 40 who received the YFV17D yellow fever vaccine. The CDR3: CSASRGLAGVGLAQYF. The CDR3 DNA sequence: TGCAGTGCTAGTAGGGGACTAGCGGGAGTAGGTTTGGCGCAGTATTTT.